This T cell receptor beta chain appears in the sequencing data of a study of molecular identifiers for immune sequencing clone quantification. General study findings and limits: Spiked Jurkat TCR RNA originating from one cell could reportedly be identified amid 850,000 to 1,000,000 naive cells. Identical TCR molecules that share a barcode could lead to an underestimation of highly expanded clone sizes.

Between the trimmed V and J ends, which lost 6 bases and 3 bases, there was a span of 17 bases. The CDR3 has 15 amino acids. The germline V gene encodes CDR1 SGHAT and CDR2 FQNNGV. Naive CD8 T cells, phenotype CD8+CD4-CCR7+CD45RA+, were sorted. For this clonotype: Its antigen is still unknown.

TCRdb independently ran MiXCR on the PCR reads; one entry per CDR3 protein. Of under 600,000 distinct CDR3 sequences in the sample, about 21% were seen once. The source material was naive CD8+ T cells from blood, with Jurkat cell RNA spiked in. Subset here: FACS-sorted CD8+CD4-CCR7+CD45RA+ naive T cells. The V call is TRBV11-2, the J call TRBJ1-1; D ambiguous. The clonotype originates from a human donor in good health. Some libraries in this study had Jurkat cell RNA spiked in. CDR3 in DNA: TGTGCCAGCAGGAGGACGGGTCCCGGGGACACTGAAGCTTTCTTT. It translates to CASRRTGPGDTEAFF.